The clone carrying this TCR beta chain occurred a few times. Its antigen is not identified. The data derive from a study of beta chain features in type 1 diabetes. The study's findings and limits: High-TCR-expressing cells could be over-represented by cDNA sequencing. VDJ junctions sequenced from type 1 diabetes patients showed fewer insertions and more deletions. A moderate, significant TCRB CDR3 shortening appeared in type 1 diabetes across four CD4+ subsets.

Markers CD45RO/CCR7/CD25/CD127/CD95/CD27 served to sort CD4+ naive, central memory, regulatory and stem cell-like memory cells. Each sorted fraction was over 98% pure. What was sequenced were expressed TCRB transcripts, since all of the isolated RNA had been reverse transcribed. Only in-frame clones appear in the TCRdb table, and some are missing; sequencing was by immunoSEQ multiplex PCR. The sample records about 640,000 clones, over 10% being singletons. The CDR3 is made up of 15 amino acids. Germline V lookup: CDR1 MNHEY, CDR2 SVGAGI. The V gene end was trimmed by 8 bases and the J gene end by 5 bases; junction bases not matched to a gene: 11.

J is TRBJ2-3 and V is TRBV6-5; 9 bases match TRBD1. This sequence originates from a man under 40 with type 1 diabetes. Sequencing was carried out using naive CD4+ T cells from blood. In DNA form, the CDR3 reads TGTGCCAGCCGAAGGACAGGGGAGTTAGGAGATACGCAGTATTTT. Translated: CASRRTGELGDTQYF.